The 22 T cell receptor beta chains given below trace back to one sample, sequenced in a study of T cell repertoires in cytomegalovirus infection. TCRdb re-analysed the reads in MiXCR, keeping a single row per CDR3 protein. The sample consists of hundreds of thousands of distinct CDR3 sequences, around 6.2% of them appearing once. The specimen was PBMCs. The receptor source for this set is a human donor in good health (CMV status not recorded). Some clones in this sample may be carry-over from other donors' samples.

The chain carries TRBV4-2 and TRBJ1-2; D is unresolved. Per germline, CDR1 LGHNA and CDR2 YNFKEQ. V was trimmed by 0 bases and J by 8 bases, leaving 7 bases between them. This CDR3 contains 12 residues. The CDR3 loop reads CASSQDRHGYTF. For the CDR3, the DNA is TGTGCCAGCAGCCAAGATCGGCACGGCTACACCTTC.

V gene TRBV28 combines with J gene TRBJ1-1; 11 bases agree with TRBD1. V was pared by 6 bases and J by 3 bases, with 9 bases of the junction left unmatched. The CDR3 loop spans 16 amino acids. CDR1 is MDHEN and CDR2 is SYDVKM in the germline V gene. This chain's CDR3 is CASSSGTGGGYTEAFF. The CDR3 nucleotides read TGTGCCAGCAGCTCCGGGACAGGGGGTGGGTACACTGAAGCTTTCTTT.

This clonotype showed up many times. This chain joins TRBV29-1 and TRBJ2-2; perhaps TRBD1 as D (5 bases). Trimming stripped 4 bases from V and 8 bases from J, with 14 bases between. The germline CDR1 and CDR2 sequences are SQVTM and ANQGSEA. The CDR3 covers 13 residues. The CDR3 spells CSVGAQGWGELFF. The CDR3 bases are TGCAGCGTTGGGGCCCAGGGTTGGGGGGAGCTGTTTTTT.

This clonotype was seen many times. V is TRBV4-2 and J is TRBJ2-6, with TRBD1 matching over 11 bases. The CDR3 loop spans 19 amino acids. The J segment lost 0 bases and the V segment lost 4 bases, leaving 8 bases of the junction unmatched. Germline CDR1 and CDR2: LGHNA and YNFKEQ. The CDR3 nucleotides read TGTGCCAGCAGCCTTGAAACCGGGACAGGGGGCTCTGGGGCCAACGTCCTGACTTTC. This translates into CASSLETGTGGSGANVLTF.

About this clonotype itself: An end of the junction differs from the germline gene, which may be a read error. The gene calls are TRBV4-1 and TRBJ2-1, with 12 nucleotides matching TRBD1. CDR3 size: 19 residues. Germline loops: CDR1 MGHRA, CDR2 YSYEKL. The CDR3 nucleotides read TGCGCCAGCAGCCGGGCGGGACAGGGGGCCGGGAGCTCCTGCAATGAGCAGTTCTTC. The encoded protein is CASSRAGQGAGSSCNEQFF.

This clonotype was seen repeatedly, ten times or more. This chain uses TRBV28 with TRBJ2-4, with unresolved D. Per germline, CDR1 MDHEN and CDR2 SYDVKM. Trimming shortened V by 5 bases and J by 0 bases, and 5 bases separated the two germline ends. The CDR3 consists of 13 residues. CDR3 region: CASSMTAKNIQYF. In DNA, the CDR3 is TGTGCCAGCAGTATGACAGCCAAAAACATTCAGTACTTC. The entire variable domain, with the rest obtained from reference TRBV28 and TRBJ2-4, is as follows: DVKVTQSSRYLVKRTGEKVFLECVQDMDHENMFWYRQDPGLGLRLIYFSYDVKMKEKGDIPEGYSVSREKKERFSLILESASTNQTSMYLCASSMTAKNIQYFGAGTRLSVL.

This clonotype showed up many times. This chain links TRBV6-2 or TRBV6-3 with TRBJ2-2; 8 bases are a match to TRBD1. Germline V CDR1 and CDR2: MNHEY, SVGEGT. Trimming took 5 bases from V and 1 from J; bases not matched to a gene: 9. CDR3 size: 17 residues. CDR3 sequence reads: CASSRRPGTGNTGELFF. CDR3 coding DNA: TGTGCCAGCAGTCGACGTCCCGGGACAGGGAACACCGGGGAGCTGTTTTTT.

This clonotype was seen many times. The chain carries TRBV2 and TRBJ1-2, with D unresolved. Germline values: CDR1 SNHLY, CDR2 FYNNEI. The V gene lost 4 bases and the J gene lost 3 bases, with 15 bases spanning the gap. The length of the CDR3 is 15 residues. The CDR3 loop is CASSVVLLSDYGYTF. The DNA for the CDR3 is TGTGCCAGCAGTGTGGTTTTATTGTCAGACTATGGCTACACCTTC.

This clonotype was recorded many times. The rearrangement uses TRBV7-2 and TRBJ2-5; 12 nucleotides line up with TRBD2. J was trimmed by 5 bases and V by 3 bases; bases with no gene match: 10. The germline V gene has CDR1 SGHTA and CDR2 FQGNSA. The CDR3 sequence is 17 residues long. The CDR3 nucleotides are TGTGCCAGCAGCTTCTGGACTAGCGGGGCCGGTAGGGAGACCCAGTACTTC. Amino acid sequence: CASSFWTSGAGRETQYF.

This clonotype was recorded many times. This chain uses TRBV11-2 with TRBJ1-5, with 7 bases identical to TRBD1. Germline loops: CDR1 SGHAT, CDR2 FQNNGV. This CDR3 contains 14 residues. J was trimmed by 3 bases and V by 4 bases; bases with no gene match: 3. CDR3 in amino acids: CASSSQGFNQPQHF. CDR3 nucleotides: TGTGCCAGCAGCTCACAGGGGTTCAATCAGCCCCAGCATTTT.

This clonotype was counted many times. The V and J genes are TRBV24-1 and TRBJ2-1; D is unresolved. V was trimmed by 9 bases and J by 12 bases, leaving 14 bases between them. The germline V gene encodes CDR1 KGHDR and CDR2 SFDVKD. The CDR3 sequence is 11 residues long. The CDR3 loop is CATDKLLGQFF. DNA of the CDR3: TGTGCCACCGATAAACTACTTGGGCAGTTCTTC.

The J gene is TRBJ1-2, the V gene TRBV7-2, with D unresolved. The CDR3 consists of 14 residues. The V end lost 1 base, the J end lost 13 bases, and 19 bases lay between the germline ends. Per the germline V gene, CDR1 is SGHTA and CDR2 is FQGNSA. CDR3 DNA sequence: TGTGCCAGCAGCTTAGAAGGAAGGCCGCAAATGCTCACCTTC. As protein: CASSLEGRPQMLTF.

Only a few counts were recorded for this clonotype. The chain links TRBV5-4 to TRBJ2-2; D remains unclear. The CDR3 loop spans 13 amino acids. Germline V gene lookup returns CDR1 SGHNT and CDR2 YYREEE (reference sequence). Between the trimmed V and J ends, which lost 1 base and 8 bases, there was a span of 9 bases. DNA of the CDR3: TGTGCCAGCAGCTTGTTGTCTGGAGGGGAGCTGTTTTTT. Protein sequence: CASSLLSGGELFF. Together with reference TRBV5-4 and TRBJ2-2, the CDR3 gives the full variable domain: ETGVTQSPTHLIKTRGQQVTLRCSSQSGHNTVSWYQQALGQGPQFIFQYYREEENGRGNFPPRFSGLQFPNYSSELNVNALELDDSALYLCASSLLSGGELFFGEGSRLTVL.

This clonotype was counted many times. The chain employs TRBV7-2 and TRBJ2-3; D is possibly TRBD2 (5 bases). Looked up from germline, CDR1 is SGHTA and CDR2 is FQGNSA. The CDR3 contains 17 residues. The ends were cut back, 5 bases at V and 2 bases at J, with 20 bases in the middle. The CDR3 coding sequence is TGTGCCAGCAGCAAACCTCCGTCCGGACTGAACACAGATACGCAGTATTTT. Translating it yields CASSKPPSGLNTDTQYF.

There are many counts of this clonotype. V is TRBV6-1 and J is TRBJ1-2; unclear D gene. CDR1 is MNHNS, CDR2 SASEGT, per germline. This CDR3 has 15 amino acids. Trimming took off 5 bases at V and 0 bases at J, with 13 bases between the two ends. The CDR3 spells CASSRPGFSNYGYTF. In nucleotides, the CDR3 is TGTGCCAGCAGTCGTCCAGGTTTCTCTAACTATGGCTACACCTTC.

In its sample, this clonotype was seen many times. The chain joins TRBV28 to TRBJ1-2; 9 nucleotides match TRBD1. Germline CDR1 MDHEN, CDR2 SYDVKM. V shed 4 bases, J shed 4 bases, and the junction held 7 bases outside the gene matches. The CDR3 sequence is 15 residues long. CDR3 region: CASSSSGQGFYGYTF. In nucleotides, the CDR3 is TGTGCCAGCAGTTCCTCCGGACAGGGGTTCTATGGCTACACCTTC.

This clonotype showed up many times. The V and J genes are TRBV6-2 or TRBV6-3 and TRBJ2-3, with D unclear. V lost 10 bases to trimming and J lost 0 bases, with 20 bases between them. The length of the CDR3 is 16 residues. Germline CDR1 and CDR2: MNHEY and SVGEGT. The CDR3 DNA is TGTGCCACCCTGGTAGATCGCGGTCTGAGCACAGATACGCAGTATTTT. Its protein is CATLVDRGLSTDTQYF.

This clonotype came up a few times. In DNA, the CDR3 is TGTGCCAGCAGCTTAGATGGGGGTGCTGAGCAGTTCTTC. It codes for CASSLDGGAEQFF. The gene calls are TRBV7-2 and TRBJ2-1; D may be TRBD1 or TRBD2 (5 bases each). V dropped 1 base and J dropped 9 bases, with 10 bases sitting between them. The CDR3 extends over 13 amino acids. Germline CDR1 SGHTA, CDR2 FQGNSA. The whole variable domain, filled in from reference TRBV7-2 and TRBJ2-1, reads GAGVSQSPSNKVTEKGKDVELRCDPISGHTALYWYRQSLGQGLEFLIYFQGNSAPDKSGLPSDRFSAERTGGSVSTLTIQRTQQEDSAVYLCASSLDGGAEQFFGPGTRLTVL.

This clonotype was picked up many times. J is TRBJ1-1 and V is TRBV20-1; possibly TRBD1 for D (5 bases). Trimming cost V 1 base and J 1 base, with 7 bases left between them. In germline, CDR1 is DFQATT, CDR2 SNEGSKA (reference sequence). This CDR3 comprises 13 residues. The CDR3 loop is CSARGTTNTEAFF. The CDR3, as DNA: TGCAGTGCTAGAGGGACAACGAACACTGAAGCTTTCTTT.

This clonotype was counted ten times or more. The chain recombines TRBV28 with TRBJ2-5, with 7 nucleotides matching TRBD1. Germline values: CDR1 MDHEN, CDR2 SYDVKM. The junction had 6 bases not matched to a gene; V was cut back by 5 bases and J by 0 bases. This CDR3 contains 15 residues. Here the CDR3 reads CASSRTGTDQETQYF. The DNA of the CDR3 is TGTGCCAGCAGTCGCACCGGGACAGACCAAGAGACCCAGTACTTC.

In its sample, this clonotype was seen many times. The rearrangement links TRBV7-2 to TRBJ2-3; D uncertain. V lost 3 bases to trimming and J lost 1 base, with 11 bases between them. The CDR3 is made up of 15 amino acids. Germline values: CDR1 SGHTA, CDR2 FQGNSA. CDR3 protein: CASSFRVFGTDTQYF. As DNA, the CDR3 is TGTGCCAGCAGCTTCCGTGTATTCGGCACAGATACGCAGTATTTT.

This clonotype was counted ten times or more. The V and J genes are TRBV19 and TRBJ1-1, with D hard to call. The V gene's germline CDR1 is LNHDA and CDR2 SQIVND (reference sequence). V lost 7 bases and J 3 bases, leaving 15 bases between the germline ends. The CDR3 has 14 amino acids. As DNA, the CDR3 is TGTGCCAGTACAAAGTTCGACCTGGACACTGAAGCTTTCTTT. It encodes CASTKFDLDTEAFF.